This T cell receptor (beta chain) was obtained from a study of metastatic and nonmetastatic thyroid tumors. Study-level information: Repertoires were compared across blood and tumor or nodule tissue from malignant and benign thyroid patients.

Trimming removed 4 bases from V and 2 bases from J, with 11 bases in between. Germline CDR1 reads GTSNPN; CDR2 reads SVGIG (reference sequence). The CDR3 has 13 amino acids. All patients were untreated before thyroid surgery. Using MiXCR, TCRdb reanalyzed the PCR reads. The sample yields about 41,000 clones, roughly a quarter seen once. The chain carries TRBV30 and TRBJ1-1; D is uncertain. This receptor was obtained from a female donor with papillary thyroid cancer or a benign thyroid nodule (not recorded which). Some clones in this sample may be carry-over from other donors' samples. The specimen was tumor tissue. In nucleotides, the CDR3 is TGTGCCTGGAACGAAGGGATAAACACTGAAGCTTTCTTT. Its protein product is CAWNEGINTEAFF. The full variable domain, with the rest looked up from reference TRBV30 and TRBJ1-1, is SQTIHQWPATLVQPVGSPLSLECTVEGTSNPNLYWYRQAAGRGLQLLFYSVGIGQISSEVPQNLSASRPQDRQFILSSKKLLLSDSGFYLCAWNEGINTEAFFGQGTRLTVV.